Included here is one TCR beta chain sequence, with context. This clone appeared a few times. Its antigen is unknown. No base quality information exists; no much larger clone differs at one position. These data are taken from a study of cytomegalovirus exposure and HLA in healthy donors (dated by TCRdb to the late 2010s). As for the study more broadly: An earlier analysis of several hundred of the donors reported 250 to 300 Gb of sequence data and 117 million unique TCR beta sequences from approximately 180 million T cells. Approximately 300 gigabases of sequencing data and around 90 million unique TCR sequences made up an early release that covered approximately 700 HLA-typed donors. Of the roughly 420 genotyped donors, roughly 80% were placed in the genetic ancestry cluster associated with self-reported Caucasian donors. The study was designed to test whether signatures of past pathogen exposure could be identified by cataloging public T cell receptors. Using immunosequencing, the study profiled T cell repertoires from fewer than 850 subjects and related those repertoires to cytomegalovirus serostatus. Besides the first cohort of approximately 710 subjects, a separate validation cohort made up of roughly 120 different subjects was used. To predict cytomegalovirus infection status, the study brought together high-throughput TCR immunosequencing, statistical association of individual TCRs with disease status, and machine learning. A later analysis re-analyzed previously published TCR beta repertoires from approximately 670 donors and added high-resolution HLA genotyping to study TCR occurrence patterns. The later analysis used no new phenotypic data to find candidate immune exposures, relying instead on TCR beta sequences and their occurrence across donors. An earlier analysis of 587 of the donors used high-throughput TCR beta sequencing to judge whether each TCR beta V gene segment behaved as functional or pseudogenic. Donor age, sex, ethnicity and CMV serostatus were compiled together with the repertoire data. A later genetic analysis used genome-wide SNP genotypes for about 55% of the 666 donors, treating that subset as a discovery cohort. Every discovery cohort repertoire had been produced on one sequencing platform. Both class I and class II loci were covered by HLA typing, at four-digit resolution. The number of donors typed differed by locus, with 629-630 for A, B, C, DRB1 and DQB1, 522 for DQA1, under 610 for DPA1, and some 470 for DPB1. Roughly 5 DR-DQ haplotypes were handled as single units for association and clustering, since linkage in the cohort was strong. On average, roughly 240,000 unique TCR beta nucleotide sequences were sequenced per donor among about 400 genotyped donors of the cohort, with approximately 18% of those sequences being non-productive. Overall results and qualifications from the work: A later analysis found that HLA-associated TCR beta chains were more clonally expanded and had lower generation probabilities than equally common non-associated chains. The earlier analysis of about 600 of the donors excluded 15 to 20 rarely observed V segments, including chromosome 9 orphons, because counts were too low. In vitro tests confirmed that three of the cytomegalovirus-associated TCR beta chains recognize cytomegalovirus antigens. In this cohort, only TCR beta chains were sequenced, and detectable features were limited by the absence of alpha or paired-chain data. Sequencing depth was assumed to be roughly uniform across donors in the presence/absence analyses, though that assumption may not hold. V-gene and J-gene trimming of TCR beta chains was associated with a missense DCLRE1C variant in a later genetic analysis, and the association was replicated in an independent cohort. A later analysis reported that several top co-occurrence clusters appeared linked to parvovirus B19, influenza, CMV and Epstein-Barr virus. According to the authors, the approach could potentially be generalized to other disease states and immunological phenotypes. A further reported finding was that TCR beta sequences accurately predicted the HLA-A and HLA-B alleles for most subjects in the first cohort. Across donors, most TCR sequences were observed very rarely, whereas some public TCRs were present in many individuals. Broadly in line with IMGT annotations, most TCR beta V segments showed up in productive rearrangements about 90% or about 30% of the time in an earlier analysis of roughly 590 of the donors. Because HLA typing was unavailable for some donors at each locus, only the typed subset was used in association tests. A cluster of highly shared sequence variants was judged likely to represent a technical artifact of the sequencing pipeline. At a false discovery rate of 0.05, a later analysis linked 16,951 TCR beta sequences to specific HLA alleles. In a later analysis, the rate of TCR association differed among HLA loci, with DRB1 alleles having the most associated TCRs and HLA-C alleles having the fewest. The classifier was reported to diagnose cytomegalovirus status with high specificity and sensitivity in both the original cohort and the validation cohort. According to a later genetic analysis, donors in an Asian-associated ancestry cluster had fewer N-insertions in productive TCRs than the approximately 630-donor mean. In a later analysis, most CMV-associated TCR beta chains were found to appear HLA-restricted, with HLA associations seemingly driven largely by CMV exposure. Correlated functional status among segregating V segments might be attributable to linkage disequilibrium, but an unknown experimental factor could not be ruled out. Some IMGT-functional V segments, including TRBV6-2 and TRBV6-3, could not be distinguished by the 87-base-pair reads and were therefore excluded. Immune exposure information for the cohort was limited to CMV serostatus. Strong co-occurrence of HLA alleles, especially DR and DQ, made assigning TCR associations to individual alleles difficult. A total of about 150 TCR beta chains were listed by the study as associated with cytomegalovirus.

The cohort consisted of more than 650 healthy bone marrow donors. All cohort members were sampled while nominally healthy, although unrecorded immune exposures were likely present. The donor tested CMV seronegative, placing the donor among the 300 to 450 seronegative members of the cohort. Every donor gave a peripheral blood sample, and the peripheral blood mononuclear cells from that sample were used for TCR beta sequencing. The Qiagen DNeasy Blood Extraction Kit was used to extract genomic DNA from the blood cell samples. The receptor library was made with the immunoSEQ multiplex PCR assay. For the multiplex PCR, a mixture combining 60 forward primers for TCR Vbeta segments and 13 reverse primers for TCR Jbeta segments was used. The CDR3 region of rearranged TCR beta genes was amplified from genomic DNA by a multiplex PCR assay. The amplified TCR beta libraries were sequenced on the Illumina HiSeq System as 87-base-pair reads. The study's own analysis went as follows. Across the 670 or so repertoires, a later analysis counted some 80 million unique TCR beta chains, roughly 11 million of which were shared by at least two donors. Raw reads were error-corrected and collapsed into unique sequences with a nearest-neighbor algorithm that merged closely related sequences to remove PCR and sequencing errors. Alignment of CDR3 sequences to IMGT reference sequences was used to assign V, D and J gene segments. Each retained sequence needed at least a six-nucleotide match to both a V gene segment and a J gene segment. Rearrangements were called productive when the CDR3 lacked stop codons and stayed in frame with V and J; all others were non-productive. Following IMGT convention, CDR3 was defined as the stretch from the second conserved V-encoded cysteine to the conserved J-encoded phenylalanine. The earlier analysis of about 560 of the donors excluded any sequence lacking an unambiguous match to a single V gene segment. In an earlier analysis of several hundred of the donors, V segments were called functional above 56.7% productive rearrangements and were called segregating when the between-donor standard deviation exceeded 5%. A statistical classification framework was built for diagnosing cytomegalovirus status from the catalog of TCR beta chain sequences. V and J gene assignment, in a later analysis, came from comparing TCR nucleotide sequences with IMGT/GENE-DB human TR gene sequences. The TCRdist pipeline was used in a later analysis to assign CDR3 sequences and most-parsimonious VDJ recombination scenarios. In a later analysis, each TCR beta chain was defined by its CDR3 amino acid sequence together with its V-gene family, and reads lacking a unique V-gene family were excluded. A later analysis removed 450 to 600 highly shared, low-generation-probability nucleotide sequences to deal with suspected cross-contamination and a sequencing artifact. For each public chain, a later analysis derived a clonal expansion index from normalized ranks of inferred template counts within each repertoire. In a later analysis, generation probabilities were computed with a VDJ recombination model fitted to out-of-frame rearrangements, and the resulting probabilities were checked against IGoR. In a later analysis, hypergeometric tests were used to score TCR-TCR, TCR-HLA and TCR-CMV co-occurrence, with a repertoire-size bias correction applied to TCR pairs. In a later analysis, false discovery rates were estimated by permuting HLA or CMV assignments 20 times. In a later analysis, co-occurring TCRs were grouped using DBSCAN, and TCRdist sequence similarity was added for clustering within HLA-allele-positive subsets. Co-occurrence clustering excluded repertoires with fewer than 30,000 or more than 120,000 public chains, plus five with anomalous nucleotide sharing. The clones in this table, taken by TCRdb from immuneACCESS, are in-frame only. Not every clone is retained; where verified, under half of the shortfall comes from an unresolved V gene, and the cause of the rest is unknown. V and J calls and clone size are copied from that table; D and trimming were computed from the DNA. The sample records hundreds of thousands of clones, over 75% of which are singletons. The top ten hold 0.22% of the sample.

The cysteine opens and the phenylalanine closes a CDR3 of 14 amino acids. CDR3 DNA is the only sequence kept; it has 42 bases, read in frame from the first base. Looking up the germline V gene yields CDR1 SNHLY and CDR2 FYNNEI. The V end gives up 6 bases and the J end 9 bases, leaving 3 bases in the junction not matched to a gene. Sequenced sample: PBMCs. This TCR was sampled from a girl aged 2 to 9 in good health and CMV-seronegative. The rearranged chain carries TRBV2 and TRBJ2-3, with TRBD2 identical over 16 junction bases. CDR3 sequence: CASSGTSGGGTQYF. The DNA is TGTGCCAGCAGCGGGACTAGCGGGGGGGGAACGCAGTATTTT.